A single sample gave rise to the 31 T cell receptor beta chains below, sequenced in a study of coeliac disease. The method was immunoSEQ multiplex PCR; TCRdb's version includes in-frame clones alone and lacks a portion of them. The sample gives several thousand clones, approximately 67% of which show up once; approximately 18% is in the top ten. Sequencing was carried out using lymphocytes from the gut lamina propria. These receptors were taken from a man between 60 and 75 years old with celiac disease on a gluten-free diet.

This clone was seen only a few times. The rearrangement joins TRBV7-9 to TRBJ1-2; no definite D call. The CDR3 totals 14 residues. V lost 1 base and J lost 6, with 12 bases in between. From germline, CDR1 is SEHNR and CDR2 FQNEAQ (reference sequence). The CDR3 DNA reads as TGTGCCAGCAGCTTAGACGTTTCGTCAGATGGCTACACCTTC. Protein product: CASSLDVSSDGYTF.

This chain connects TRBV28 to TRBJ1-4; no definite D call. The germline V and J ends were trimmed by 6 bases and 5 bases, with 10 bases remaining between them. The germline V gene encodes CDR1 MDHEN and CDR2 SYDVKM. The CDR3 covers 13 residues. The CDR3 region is CASRAGGNEKLFF. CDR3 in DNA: TGTGCCAGCAGGGCGGGTGGGAATGAAAAACTGTTTTTT.

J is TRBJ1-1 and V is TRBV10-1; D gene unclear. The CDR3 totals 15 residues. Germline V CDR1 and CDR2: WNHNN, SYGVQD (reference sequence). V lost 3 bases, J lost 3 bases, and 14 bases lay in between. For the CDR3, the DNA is TGCGCCAGCAGTGACGTGTTGGAGGAGGACACTGAAGCTTTCTTT. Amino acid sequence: CASSDVLEEDTEAFF.

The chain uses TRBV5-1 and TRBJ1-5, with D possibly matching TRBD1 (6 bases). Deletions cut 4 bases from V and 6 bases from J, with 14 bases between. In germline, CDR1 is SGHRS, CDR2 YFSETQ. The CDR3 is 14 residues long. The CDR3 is CASSLGGFGQPQHF. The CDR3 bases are TGCGCCAGCAGCCTAGGGGGTTTTGGTCAGCCCCAGCATTTT.

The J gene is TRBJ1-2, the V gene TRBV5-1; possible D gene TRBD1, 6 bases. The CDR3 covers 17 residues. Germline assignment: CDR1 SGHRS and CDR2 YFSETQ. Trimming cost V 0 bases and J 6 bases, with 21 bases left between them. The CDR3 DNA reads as TGCGCCAGCAGCTTGGCCGGCAGGGGACCCTTTGTGGATGGCTACACCTTC. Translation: CASSLAGRGPFVDGYTF. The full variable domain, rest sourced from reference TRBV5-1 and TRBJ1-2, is KAGVTQTPRYLIKTRGQQVTLSCSPISGHRSVSWYQQTPGQGLQFLFEYFSETQRNKGNFPGRFSGRQFSNSRSEMNVSTLELGDSALYLCASSLAGRGPFVDGYTFGSGTRLTVV.

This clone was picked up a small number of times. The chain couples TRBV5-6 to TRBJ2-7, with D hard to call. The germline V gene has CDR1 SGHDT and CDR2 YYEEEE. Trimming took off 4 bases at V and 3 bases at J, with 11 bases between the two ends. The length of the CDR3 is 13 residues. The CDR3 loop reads CASSRRRVYEQYF. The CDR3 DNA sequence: TGTGCCAGCAGCCGACGGAGAGTCTACGAGCAGTACTTC.

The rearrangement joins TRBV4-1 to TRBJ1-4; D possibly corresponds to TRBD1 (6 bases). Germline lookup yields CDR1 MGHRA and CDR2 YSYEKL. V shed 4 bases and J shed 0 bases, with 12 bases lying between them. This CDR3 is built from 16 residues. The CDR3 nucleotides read TGCGCCAGCAGCCTCGGACAGATTACAACTAATGAAAAACTGTTTTTT. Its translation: CASSLGQITTNEKLFF.

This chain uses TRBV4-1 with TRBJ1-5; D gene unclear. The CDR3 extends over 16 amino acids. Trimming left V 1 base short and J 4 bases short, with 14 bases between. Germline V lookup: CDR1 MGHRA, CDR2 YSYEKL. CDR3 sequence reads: CASSQAARRRNQPQHF. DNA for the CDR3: TGCGCCAGCAGCCAAGCTGCACGGAGGAGGAATCAGCCCCAGCATTTT.

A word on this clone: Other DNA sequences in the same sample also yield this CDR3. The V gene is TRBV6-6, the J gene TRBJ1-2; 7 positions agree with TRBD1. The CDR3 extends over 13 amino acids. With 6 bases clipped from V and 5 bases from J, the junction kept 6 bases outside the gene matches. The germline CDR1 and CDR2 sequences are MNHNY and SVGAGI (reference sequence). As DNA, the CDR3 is TGTGCCAGCAGCCCCACAGGGGATTATGGCTACACCTTC. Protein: CASSPTGDYGYTF.

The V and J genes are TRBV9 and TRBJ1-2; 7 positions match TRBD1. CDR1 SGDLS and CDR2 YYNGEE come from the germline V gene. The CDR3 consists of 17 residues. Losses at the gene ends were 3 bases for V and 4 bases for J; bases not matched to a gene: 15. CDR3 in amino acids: CASSGGARQGVLYGYTF. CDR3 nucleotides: TGTGCCAGCAGCGGAGGGGCCAGGCAGGGGGTGCTCTATGGCTACACCTTC. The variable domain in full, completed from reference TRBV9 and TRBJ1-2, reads DSGVTQTPKHLITATGQRVTLRCSPRSGDLSVYWYQQSLDQGLQFLIQYYNGEERAKGNILERFSAQQFPDLHSELNLSSLELGDSALYFCASSGGARQGVLYGYTFGSGTRLTVV.

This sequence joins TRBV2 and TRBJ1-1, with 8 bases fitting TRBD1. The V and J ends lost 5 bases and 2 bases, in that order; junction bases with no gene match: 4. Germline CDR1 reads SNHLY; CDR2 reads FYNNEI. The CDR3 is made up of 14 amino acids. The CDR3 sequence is CASSRTGQNTEAFF. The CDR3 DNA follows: TGTGCCAGCAGTCGGACAGGGCAAAACACTGAAGCTTTCTTT.

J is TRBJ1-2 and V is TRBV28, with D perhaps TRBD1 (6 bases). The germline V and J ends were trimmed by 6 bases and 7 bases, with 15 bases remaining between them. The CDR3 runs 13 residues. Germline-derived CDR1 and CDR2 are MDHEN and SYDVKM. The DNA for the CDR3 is TGTGCCAGCAGCCAGGGGTCGGGTGGTGGCTACACCTTC. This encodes CASSQGSGGGYTF.

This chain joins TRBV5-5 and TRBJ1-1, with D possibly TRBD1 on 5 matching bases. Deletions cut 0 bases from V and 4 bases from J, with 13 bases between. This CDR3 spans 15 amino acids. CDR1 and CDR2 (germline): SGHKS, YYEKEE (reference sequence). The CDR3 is CASSLAWGTFTEAFF. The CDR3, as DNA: TGTGCCAGCAGCTTGGCCTGGGGGACTTTCACTGAAGCTTTCTTT.

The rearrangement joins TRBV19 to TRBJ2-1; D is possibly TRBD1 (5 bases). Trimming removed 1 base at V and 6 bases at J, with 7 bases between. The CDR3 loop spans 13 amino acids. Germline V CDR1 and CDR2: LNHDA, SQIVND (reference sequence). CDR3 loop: CASSIGRGNEQFF. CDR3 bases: TGTGCCAGTAGTATAGGAAGGGGCAATGAGCAGTTCTTC.

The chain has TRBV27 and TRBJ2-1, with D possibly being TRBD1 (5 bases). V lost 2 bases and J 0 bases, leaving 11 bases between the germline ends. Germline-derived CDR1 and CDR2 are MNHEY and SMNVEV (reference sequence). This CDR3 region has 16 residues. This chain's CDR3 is CASSLKGLSSYNEQFF. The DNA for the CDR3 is TGTGCCAGCAGTTTAAAGGGGTTAAGCTCCTACAATGAGCAGTTCTTC.

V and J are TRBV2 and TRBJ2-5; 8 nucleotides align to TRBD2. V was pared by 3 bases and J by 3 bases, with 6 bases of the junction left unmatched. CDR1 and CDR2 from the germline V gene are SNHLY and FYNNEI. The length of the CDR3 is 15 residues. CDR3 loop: CASSDGAGGKETQYF. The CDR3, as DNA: TGTGCCAGCAGTGACGGTGCGGGGGGTAAAGAGACCCAGTACTTC.

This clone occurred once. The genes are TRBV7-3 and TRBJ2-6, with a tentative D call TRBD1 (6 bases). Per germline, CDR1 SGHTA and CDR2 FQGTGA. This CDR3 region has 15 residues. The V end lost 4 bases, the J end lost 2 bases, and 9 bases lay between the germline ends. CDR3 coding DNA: TGTGCCAGCAGCTCGAAGGGGGCTGGGGCCAACGTCCTGACTTTC. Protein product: CASSSKGAGANVLTF.

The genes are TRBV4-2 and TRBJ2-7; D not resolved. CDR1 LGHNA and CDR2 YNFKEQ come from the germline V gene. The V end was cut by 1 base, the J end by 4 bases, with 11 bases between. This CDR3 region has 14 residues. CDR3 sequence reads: CASSQGFSDYEQYF. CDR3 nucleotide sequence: TGTGCCAGCAGCCAAGGTTTCAGTGATTACGAGCAGTACTTC.

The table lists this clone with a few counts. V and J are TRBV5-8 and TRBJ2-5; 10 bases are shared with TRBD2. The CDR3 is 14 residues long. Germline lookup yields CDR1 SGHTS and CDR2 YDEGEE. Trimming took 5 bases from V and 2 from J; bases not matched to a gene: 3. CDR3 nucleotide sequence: TGTGCCAGCAGACCTAGCGGGGGTCAAGAGACCCAGTACTTC. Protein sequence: CASRPSGGQETQYF.

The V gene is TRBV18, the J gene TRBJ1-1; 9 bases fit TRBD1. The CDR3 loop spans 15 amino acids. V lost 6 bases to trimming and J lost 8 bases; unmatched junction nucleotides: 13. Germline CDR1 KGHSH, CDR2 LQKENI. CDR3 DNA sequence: TGTGCCAGCTCCCGGGCGCGGGGACAGGGCGTGGAAGCTTTCTTT. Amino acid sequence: CASSRARGQGVEAFF.

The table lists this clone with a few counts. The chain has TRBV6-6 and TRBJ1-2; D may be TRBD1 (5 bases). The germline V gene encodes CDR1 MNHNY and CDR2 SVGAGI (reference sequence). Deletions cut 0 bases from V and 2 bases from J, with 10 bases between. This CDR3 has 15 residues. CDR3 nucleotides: TGTGCCAGCAGTTACTCGGGGAGGGGCAACTATGGCTACACCTTC. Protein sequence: CASSYSGRGNYGYTF.

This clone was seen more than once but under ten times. The CDR3 loop reads CASSRDREGYTF. CDR3 nucleotides: TGTGCCAGCTCACGTGACAGGGAGGGCTACACCTTC. The chain carries TRBV18 and TRBJ1-2; 7 positions match TRBD1. Trimming cost V 4 bases and J 8 bases; bases outside gene matches: 4. Germline CDR1 KGHSH, CDR2 LQKENI. There are 12 residues in the CDR3.

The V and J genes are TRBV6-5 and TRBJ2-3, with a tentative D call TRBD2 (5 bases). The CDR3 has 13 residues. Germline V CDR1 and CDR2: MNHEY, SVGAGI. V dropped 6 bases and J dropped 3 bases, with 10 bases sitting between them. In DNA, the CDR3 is TGTGCCAGCAGATTAGCGTCTACAGATACGCAGTATTTT. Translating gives CASRLASTDTQYF.

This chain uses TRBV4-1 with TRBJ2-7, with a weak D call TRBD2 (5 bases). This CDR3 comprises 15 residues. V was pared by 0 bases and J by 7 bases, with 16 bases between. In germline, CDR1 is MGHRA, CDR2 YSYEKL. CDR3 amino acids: CASSQDYLAASEQYF. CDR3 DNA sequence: TGCGCCAGCAGCCAAGATTACCTAGCCGCTTCGGAGCAGTACTTC.

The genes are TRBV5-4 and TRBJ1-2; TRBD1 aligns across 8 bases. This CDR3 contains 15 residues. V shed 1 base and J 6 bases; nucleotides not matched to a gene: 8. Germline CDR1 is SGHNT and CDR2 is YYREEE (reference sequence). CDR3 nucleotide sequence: TGTGCCAGCAGCTTGAACAGGGGGGTTGGCGATGGCTACACCTTC. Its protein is CASSLNRGVGDGYTF.

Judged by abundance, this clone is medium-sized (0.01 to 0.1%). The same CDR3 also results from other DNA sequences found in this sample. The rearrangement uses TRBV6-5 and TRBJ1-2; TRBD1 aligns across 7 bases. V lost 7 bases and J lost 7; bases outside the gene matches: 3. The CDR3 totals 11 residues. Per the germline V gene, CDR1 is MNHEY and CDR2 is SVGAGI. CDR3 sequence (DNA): TGTGCCAGCACTACAGGGGCTGGCTACACCTTC. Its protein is CASTTGAGYTF.

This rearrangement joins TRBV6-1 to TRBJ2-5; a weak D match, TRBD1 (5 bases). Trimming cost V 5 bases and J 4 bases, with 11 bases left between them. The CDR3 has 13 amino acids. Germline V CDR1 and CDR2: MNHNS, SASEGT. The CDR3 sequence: CASSLVGLETQYF. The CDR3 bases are TGTGCCAGCAGTCTCGTGGGGCTAGAGACCCAGTACTTC.

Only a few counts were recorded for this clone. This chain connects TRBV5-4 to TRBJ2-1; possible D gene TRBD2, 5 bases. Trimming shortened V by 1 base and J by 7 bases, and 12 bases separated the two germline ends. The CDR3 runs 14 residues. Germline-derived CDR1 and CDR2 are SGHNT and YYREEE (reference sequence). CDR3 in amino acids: CASSLIGMANEQFF. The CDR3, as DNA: TGTGCCAGCAGCTTGATCGGGATGGCGAATGAGCAGTTCTTC.

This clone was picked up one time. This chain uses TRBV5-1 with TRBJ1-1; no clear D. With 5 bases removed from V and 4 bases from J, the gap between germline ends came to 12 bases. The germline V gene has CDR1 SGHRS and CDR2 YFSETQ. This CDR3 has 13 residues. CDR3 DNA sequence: TGCGCCAGCAGTTCAGGAATAGGCACTGAAGCTTTCTTT. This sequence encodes CASSSGIGTEAFF.

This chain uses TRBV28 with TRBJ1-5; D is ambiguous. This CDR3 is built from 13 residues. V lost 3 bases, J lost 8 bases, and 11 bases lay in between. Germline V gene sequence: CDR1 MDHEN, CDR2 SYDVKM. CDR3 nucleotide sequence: TGTGCCAGCAGTTTCAGGCGTGGTGAGCCCCAGCATTTT. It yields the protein CASSFRRGEPQHF. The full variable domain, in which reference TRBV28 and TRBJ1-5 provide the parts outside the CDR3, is DVKVTQSSRYLVKRTGEKVFLECVQDMDHENMFWYRQDPGLGLRLIYFSYDVKMKEKGDIPEGYSVSREKKERFSLILESASTNQTSMYLCASSFRRGEPQHFGDGTRLSIL.

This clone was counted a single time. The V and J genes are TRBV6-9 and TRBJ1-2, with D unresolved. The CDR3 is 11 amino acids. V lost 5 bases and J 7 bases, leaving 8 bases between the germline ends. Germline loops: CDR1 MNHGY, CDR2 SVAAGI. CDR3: CASSAGAGYTF. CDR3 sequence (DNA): TGTGCCAGCAGTGCCGGTGCTGGCTACACCTTC.